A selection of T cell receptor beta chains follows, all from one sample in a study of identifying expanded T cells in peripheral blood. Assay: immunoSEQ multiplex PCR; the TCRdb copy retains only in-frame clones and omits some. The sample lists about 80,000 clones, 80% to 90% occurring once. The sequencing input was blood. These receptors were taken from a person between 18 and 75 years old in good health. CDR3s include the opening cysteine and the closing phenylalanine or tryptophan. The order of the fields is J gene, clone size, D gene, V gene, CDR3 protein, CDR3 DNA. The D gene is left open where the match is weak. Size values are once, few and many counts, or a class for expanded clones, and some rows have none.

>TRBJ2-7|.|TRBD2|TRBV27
CATKRELITGEQYF
TGTGCCACCAAGCGGGAGTTAATAACGGGCGAGCAGTACTTC
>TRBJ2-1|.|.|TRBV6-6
CASGRRDPNEQFF
TGTGCCAGCGGACGACGGGACCCCAATGAGCAGTTCTTC
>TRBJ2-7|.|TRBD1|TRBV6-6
CASRSGTGYEQYF
TGTGCCAGCAGGTCTGGGACAGGGTACGAGCAGTACTTC
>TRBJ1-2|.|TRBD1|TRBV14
CASSQSYLQGAGGYTF
TGTGCCAGCAGCCAGTCCTATCTACAGGGGGCCGGTGGCTACACCTTC
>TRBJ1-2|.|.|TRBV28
CASSLGQNYGYTF
TGTGCCAGCAGTTTAGGTCAGAACTATGGCTACACCTTC
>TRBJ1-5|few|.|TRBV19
CASRDRNQPQHF
TGTGCCAGTAGAGACAGGAATCAGCCCCAGCATTTT
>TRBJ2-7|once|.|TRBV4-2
CASSQGFGEQYF
TGTGCCAGCAGCCAAGGGTTCGGGGAGCAGTACTTC
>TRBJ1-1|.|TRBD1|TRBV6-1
CASRDRIYTEAFF
TGTGCCAGCAGGGACAGGATATACACTGAAGCTTTCTTT
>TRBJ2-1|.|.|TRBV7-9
CASSLKEYNEQFF
TGTGCCAGCAGCTTAAAGGAGTACAATGAGCAGTTCTTC
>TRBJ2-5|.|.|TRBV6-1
CASSGGWETQYF
TGTGCCAGCAGTGGGGGTTGGGAGACCCAGTACTTC
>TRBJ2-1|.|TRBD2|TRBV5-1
CASSARTSGNYNEQFF
TGCGCCAGCAGCGCCCGGACTAGCGGAAATTACAATGAGCAGTTCTTC
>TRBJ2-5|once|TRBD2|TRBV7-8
CASTGGTGQETQYF
TGTGCCAGCACCGGGGGGACGGGCCAAGAGACCCAGTACTTC
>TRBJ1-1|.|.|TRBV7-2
CASSRTNTEAFF
TGTGCCAGCAGCCGCACGAACACTGAAGCTTTCTTT
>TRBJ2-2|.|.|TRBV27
CASRQTNTGELFF
TGTGCCAGCAGACAAACGAACACCGGGGAGCTGTTTTTT
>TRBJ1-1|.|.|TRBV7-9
CASSPQARDTEAFF
TGTGCCAGCAGCCCCCAGGCCAGGGACACTGAAGCTTTCTTT
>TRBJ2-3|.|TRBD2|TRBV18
CASSPKGLVTQYF
TGTGCCAGCTCACCAAAAGGACTAGTCACGCAGTATTTT
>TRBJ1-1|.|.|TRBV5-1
CASSFGFMNTEAFF
TGCGCCAGCAGCTTCGGGTTTATGAACACTGAAGCTTTCTTT
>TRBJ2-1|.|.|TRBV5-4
CASSSGRVDEQFF
TGTGCCAGCAGCTCGGGACGGGTCGATGAGCAGTTCTTC
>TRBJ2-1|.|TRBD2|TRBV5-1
CASSVGLVYNEQFF
TGCGCCAGCAGCGTGGGACTAGTATACAATGAGCAGTTCTTC
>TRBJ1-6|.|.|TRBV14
CASSHLGDNSPLHF
TGTGCCAGCAGCCACTTAGGGGATAATTCACCCCTCCACTTT
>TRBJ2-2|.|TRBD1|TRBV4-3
CASSPGQGTGELFF
TGCGCCAGCAGCCCTGGACAGGGGACCGGGGAGCTGTTTTTT
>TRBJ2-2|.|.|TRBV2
CATAEGHGFTGELFF
TGTGCCACCGCGGAAGGACATGGGTTCACCGGGGAGCTGTTTTTT
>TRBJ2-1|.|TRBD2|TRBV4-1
CASSPRTSGLIYNEQFF
TGCGCCAGCAGCCCCAGAACTAGCGGCCTCATCTACAATGAGCAGTTCTTC
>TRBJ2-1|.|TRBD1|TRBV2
CASAPDRGLSNEQFF
TGTGCCAGCGCACCCGACAGGGGGCTTAGCAATGAGCAGTTCTTC
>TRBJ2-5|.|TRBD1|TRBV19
CASSNRGQETQYF
TGTGCCAGTAGTAACAGGGGTCAGGAGACCCAGTACTTC
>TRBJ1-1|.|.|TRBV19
CASSTSGDEAFF
TGTGCCAGTAGTACATCGGGTGATGAAGCTTTCTTT